These 3 T cell receptor beta chains share one sample of origin, sequenced in a study of graft-versus-host responses after intestinal transplantation. These receptors' targets are unknown. The repertoire was sequenced with immunoSEQ multiplex PCR; TCRdb's copy has only in-frame clones and lacks some. The sample yields 75,000 to 90,000 clones, approximately 91% seen once. Sequences were derived from unstimulated CD4+ T cells sorted from spleen or lymph node cells, sampled before intestinal transplant. All receptors come from a human donor who received an intestinal transplant.

The V call is TRBV6-1, the J call TRBJ1-2, with D possibly being TRBD1 (6 bases). The ends were cut back, 8 bases at V and 0 bases at J, with 10 bases in the middle. The CDR3 runs to 13 residues. Germline lookup yields CDR1 MNHNS and CDR2 SASEGT. The DNA of the CDR3 is TGTGCCAGCCGAGGACAGTCTAACTATGGCTACACCTTC. Amino acids: CASRGQSNYGYTF.

The V gene is TRBV10-1, the J gene TRBJ2-1, with TRBD2 matching 9 bases. Per germline, CDR1 WNHNN and CDR2 SYGVQD (reference sequence). The CDR3 is made up of 16 amino acids. Trimming cost V 9 bases and J 0 bases; bases outside gene matches: 9. CDR3 bases: TGCGCCAGTCCGCCTCCTAGCGGGGTCTCCTACAATGAGCAGTTCTTC. The encoded protein is CASPPPSGVSYNEQFF.

The rearrangement links TRBV9 to TRBJ1-5; D is undetermined. Germline V gene lookup returns CDR1 SGDLS and CDR2 YYNGEE. The V end lost 3 bases, the J end lost 7 bases, and 14 bases lay between the germline ends. This CDR3 comprises 14 residues. CDR3 nucleotides: TGTGCCAGCAGCGGAGGGTCTGAGGAGCAGCCCCAGCATTTT. Translated: CASSGGSEEQPQHF.